These 26 T cell receptor beta chains originate from one sample sequenced in a study of blood T cell repertoires in COVID-19. The method was immunoSEQ multiplex PCR; TCRdb's version includes in-frame clones alone and lacks a portion of them. The sample holds about 200,000 clones, 92% seen once. Specimen: peripheral blood. The receptors originated from a man between 60 and 75 years old with COVID-19, enrolled during active disease.

This chain joins TRBV28 and TRBJ1-5; weak D call: TRBD1 (5 bases). V was cut by 2 bases and J by 2 bases, with 10 bases left in between. CDR3 length equals 15 residues. The germline V gene encodes CDR1 MDHEN and CDR2 SYDVKM. Here the CDR3 reads CASSLQGAGNQPQHF. CDR3 in DNA: TGTGCCAGCAGTTTACAGGGTGCGGGCAATCAGCCCCAGCATTTT. Using reference TRBV28 and TRBJ1-5 for the parts outside the CDR3, the full variable domain is DVKVTQSSRYLVKRTGEKVFLECVQDMDHENMFWYRQDPGLGLRLIYFSYDVKMKEKGDIPEGYSVSREKKERFSLILESASTNQTSMYLCASSLQGAGNQPQHFGDGTRLSIL.

The V gene is TRBV6-5, the J gene TRBJ2-5; D possibly corresponds to TRBD1 (6 bases). The CDR3 spans 13 residues. Trimming shortened V by 6 bases and J by 5 bases, and 13 bases separated the two germline ends. Germline lookup yields CDR1 MNHEY and CDR2 SVGAGI. The CDR3 nucleotides read TGTGCCAGCAGATCTACAGGGACCGAGACCCAGTACTTC. It specifies CASRSTGTETQYF.

This clone was recorded a few times. The rearrangement joins TRBV28 to TRBJ2-2; 7 bases align to TRBD1. This CDR3 is 15 amino acids long. V shed 7 bases, J shed 4 bases, and the junction held 9 bases outside the gene matches. CDR1 MDHEN and CDR2 SYDVKM come from the germline V gene. The CDR3 nucleotides read TGTGCCAGCATCTATTTAGGGGGCGGCACCGGGGAGCTGTTTTTT. Amino acid sequence: CASIYLGGGTGELFF.

The chain couples TRBV7-8 to TRBJ2-7; the D gene is possibly TRBD1 (7 bases). Germline V gene data show CDR1 as SGHVS and CDR2 as FQNEAQ. V was shortened by 0 bases and J by 6 bases, with 21 bases between the two germline ends. The CDR3 covers 17 residues. The CDR3 loop is CASSLALRQGAGSEQYF. The CDR3 DNA follows: TGTGCCAGCAGCTTAGCGTTGAGACAGGGAGCGGGCTCCGAGCAGTACTTC.

The chain employs TRBV19 and TRBJ2-1; TRBD1 matches at 9 bases. The CDR3 sequence is 15 residues long. The J segment lost 9 bases and the V segment lost 3 bases, leaving 9 bases of the junction unmatched. Germline lookup yields CDR1 LNHDA and CDR2 SQIVND (reference sequence). The CDR3 reads CASSIWDRASGEQFF. Here the CDR3 DNA reads TGTGCCAGTAGTATTTGGGACAGGGCATCGGGTGAGCAGTTCTTC.

The CDR3 region has the DNA TGTGCCACCAGCAGAGGGGACATACCAACTAATGAAAAACTGTTTTTT. It translates to CATSRGDIPTNEKLFF. The chain combines TRBV15 with TRBJ1-4; perhaps TRBD1 as D (6 bases). The V gene lost 1 base and the J gene lost 0 bases, with 9 bases spanning the gap. Germline-derived CDR1 and CDR2 are LNHNV and YYDKDF (reference sequence). This CDR3 spans 16 amino acids.

The chain has TRBV5-1 and TRBJ2-1; 10 nucleotides agree with TRBD2. The CDR3 spans 19 residues. Germline V gene lookup returns CDR1 SGHRS and CDR2 YFSETQ. Trimming took 3 bases from V and 0 from J; bases not matched to a gene: 12. This CDR3 reads CASSWASGRKGSSYNEQFF. DNA of the CDR3: TGCGCCAGCAGCTGGGCTAGCGGGAGAAAAGGAAGCTCCTACAATGAGCAGTTCTTC.

The chain joins TRBV20-1 to TRBJ2-7, with D perhaps TRBD2 (5 bases). Germline CDR1 reads DFQATT; CDR2 reads SNEGSKA (reference sequence). The CDR3 spans 13 residues. Trimming pared 6 bases from V and 5 bases from J, leaving 17 bases between. The CDR3 region is CSASPTSADEQYF. DNA for the CDR3: TGCAGTGCCAGTCCTACTAGTGCAGACGAGCAGTACTTC.

This chain links TRBV5-6 with TRBJ1-2, with a possible D match to TRBD1 (5 bases). Germline V gives CDR1 SGHDT, CDR2 YYEEEE. The CDR3 spans 13 residues. The V end lost 1 base, the J end lost 4 bases, and 8 bases lay between the germline ends. The CDR3 DNA reads TGTGCCAGCAGCTTGCGGGGGGGCTATGGCTACACCTTC. Translation: CASSLRGGYGYTF.

The gene calls are TRBV27 and TRBJ1-3, with 9 bases identical to TRBD1. V trimming: 2 bases; J trimming: 2 bases; junction bases outside the gene matches: 4. This CDR3 comprises 16 residues. Germline V lookup: CDR1 MNHEY, CDR2 SMNVEV (reference sequence). The CDR3 region has the DNA TGTGCCAGCAGTTTAAGGGACAGGGACCCTGGAAACACCATATATTTT. Protein product: CASSLRDRDPGNTIYF.

The genes are TRBV18 and TRBJ2-5; 8 bases line up with TRBD1. Unmatched junction bases numbered 5, after V lost 3 bases and J lost 5 bases. Germline CDR1 is KGHSH and CDR2 is LQKENI. This CDR3 has 14 residues. As DNA, the CDR3 is TGTGCCAGCTCACCCGACAGGGGAGGCGAGACCCAGTACTTC. It is translated as CASSPDRGGETQYF.

The V call is TRBV15, the J call TRBJ1-1; D unresolved. The V gene's germline CDR1 is LNHNV and CDR2 YYDKDF (reference sequence). The ends were cut back, 2 bases at V and 5 bases at J, with 12 bases in the middle. This CDR3 spans 14 amino acids. CDR3 in amino acids: CATSRSQAGTEAFF. In nucleotides, the CDR3 is TGTGCCACCAGCAGATCCCAGGCGGGTACTGAAGCTTTCTTT.

The chain joins TRBV5-4 to TRBJ2-1, with TRBD2 matching 10 bases. The CDR3 contains 15 residues. The ends lost 4 bases at V and 4 bases at J; junction bases unmatched: 5. CDR1 is SGHNT and CDR2 is YYREEE in the germline V gene (reference sequence). The CDR3 nucleotides read TGTGCCAGCAGCCCCGGGACTAGCGTTTACAATGAGCAGTTCTTC. This gives the protein CASSPGTSVYNEQFF.

The J gene is TRBJ2-7, the V gene TRBV5-1; D gene unclear. The CDR3 covers 12 residues. The germline CDR1 and CDR2 sequences are SGHRS and YFSETQ. V lost 0 bases, J lost 4 bases, and 5 bases lay in between. This CDR3 is CASSLDRYEQYF. The DNA for the CDR3 is TGCGCCAGCAGCTTGGACAGATACGAGCAGTACTTC.

The V call is TRBV6-2 or TRBV6-3, the J call TRBJ1-3; 8 nucleotides agree with TRBD1. This CDR3 contains 16 residues. Germline trimming cut 5 bases from V and 4 bases from J; bases unmatched to any gene: 10. Germline V gene lookup returns CDR1 MNHEY and CDR2 SVGEGT. The CDR3, as DNA: TGTGCCAGCAGTACCCCGGGACAGGTCGCCGGAAACACCATATATTTT. Residues: CASSTPGQVAGNTIYF.

This rearrangement joins TRBV19 to TRBJ1-5; D perhaps matches TRBD1 (5 bases). Trimming stripped 5 bases from V and 2 bases from J, with 16 bases between. Germline values: CDR1 LNHDA, CDR2 SQIVND (reference sequence). The CDR3 is 16 amino acids. The CDR3 reads CASSLLGGEGNQPQHF. Written as DNA, the CDR3 is TGTGCCAGTAGTCTCCTCGGGGGGGAGGGCAATCAGCCCCAGCATTTT.

The chain recombines TRBV2 with TRBJ2-3; D may be TRBD2 (6 bases). Germline values: CDR1 SNHLY, CDR2 FYNNEI. V was pared by 7 bases and J by 2 bases, with 22 bases between. The CDR3 is made up of 17 amino acids. The CDR3: CASTGGGMRGSTDTQYF. The CDR3 nucleotides are TGTGCCAGCACCGGGGGAGGCATGAGAGGGTCCACAGATACGCAGTATTTT. Full variable domain (missing parts from reference TRBV2 and TRBJ2-3): EPEVTQTPSHQVTQMGQEVILRCVPISNHLYFYWYRQILGQKVEFLVSFYNNEISEKSEIFDDQFSVERPDGSNFTLKIRSTKLEDSAMYFCASTGGGMRGSTDTQYFGPGTRLTVL.

This chain uses TRBV27 with TRBJ2-7; 7 bases are shared with TRBD2. The J segment lost 0 bases and the V segment lost 6 bases, leaving 2 bases of the junction unmatched. Germline V gene data show CDR1 as MNHEY and CDR2 as SMNVEV (reference sequence). The CDR3 extends over 13 amino acids. The chain's CDR3 is CASRASGSYEQYF. For the CDR3, the DNA is TGTGCCAGCAGGGCTAGCGGCTCCTACGAGCAGTACTTC.

V is TRBV19 and J is TRBJ2-2; TRBD2 is a possible D gene (5 bases). This CDR3 has 14 amino acids. Trimming took off 6 bases at V and 2 bases at J, with 10 bases between the two ends. The germline CDR1 and CDR2 sequences are LNHDA and SQIVND (reference sequence). The CDR3 loop reads CASRARENTGELFF. For the CDR3, the DNA is TGTGCCAGTAGGGCCCGGGAAAACACCGGGGAGCTGTTTTTT.

The rearrangement joins TRBV11-2 to TRBJ2-5, with 7 bases fitting TRBD1. CDR3 length equals 14 residues. CDR1 is SGHAT, CDR2 FQNNGV, per germline. After removal of 4 bases from V and 10 bases from J, the junction contained 12 bases not matched to a gene. CDR3 sequence reads: CASSSALVPGGQYF. The CDR3 bases are TGTGCCAGCAGCTCCGCACTAGTCCCAGGGGGCCAGTACTTC.

The rearrangement uses TRBV18 and TRBJ1-4; 7 nucleotides line up with TRBD1. This CDR3 contains 14 residues. V was clipped by 7 bases and J by 3 bases; unmatched bases: 5. Germline V CDR1 and CDR2: KGHSH, LQKENI. CDR3 nucleotide sequence: TGTGCCAGCTGCAGACAGGGATCTAATGAAAAACTGTTTTTT. Amino acid sequence: CASCRQGSNEKLFF.

V usage is TRBV5-1 and J usage is TRBJ1-2, with 11 bases that match TRBD1. CDR1 and CDR2 from the germline V gene are SGHRS and YFSETQ. The CDR3 spans 14 residues. The junction had 3 bases not matched to a gene; V was cut back by 5 bases and J by 3 bases. The CDR3 loop reads CASRGQGAHYGYTF. In nucleotides, the CDR3 is TGCGCCAGCAGAGGACAGGGGGCTCACTATGGCTACACCTTC.

A single count supports this clone. This chain links TRBV28 with TRBJ1-2, with D maybe TRBD1 (6 bases). CDR1 and CDR2 (germline): MDHEN, SYDVKM. V dropped 6 bases and J dropped 8 bases, with 13 bases sitting between them. CDR3 size: 12 residues. CDR3 loop: CASSRTVGGYTF. DNA for the CDR3: TGTGCCAGCAGCCGGACAGTTGGAGGCTACACCTTC.

The rearrangement joins TRBV30 to TRBJ1-5; the D is unclear. Trimming took off 2 bases at V and 0 bases at J, with 11 bases between the two ends. The CDR3 sequence is 15 residues long. CDR1 is GTSNPN, CDR2 SVGIG, per germline (reference sequence). CDR3 protein: CAWSPPGSSNQPQHF. Written as DNA, the CDR3 is TGTGCCTGGAGTCCCCCTGGGAGTAGCAATCAGCCCCAGCATTTT.

This chain joins TRBV19 and TRBJ1-1; 7 nucleotides align to TRBD1. The CDR3 contains 14 residues. The J segment lost 0 bases and the V segment lost 7 bases, leaving 5 bases of the junction unmatched. The germline CDR1 and CDR2 sequences are LNHDA and SQIVND (reference sequence). The CDR3 DNA reads TGTGCCAGTAACACGGGACAGTTGAACACTGAAGCTTTCTTT. Protein product: CASNTGQLNTEAFF. The full variable domain, rest sourced from reference TRBV19 and TRBJ1-1, is DGGITQSPKYLFRKEGQNVTLSCEQNLNHDAMYWYRQDPGQGLRLIYYSQIVNDFQKGDIAEGYSVSREKKESFPLTVTSAQKNPTAFYLCASNTGQLNTEAFFGQGTRLTVV.

V and J are TRBV7-9 and TRBJ1-4, with D possibly matching TRBD1 (5 bases). The length of the CDR3 is 15 residues. Per germline, CDR1 SEHNR and CDR2 FQNEAQ (reference sequence). The V end lost 5 bases, the J end lost 5 bases, and 15 bases lay between the germline ends. The CDR3 here is CASSLAGPPNEKLFF. The CDR3 nucleotides read TGTGCCAGCAGCCTGGCAGGGCCTCCAAATGAAAAACTGTTTTTT.